This entry concerns a single T cell receptor beta chain. From germline, CDR1 is SGHNT and CDR2 YYREEE (reference sequence). The CDR3 spans 16 residues. V was cut by 4 bases and J by 0 bases, with 14 bases left in between. The data originate from a study of shared clonotypes between healthy human individuals. Sequenced by immunoSEQ multiplex PCR; TCRdb stores in-frame clones only, minus some. The sample records some 1.5 million clones, roughly 96% being singletons. This TCR derives from a man aged 30 to 39 in good health. The V call is TRBV5-4, the J call TRBJ1-3, with a weak D call TRBD1 (6 bases). Sequences were obtained from naive CD4+ T cells sorted from blood. Subset here: CD45RA+ positively selected. The CDR3 region has the DNA TGTGCCAGCAGCCAAGGACAGTCCCGCTCTGGAAACACCATATATTTT. Protein product: CASSQGQSRSGNTIYF.